Following are 26 T cell receptor beta chains from one sample sequenced in a study of T cells expressing NK-cell markers. TCRdb re-called the 5' RACE reads, yielding one record per CDR3 amino acid sequence without DNA. The sample totals 300,000 to 450,000 distinct CDR3 sequences. What was sequenced was blood T cells: a sorted CD56 or NKG2C T cell subset, CD4+ or CD8+ T cells, or bulk PBMC T cells (not recorded which). The origin of the receptors is a man aged 18-70 years in good health.

The V call is TRBV5-1, the J call TRBJ2-5; as DNA is missing, the TRBD1 call by TCRdb cannot be tested. Germline V lookup: CDR1 SGHRS, CDR2 YFSETQ. The CDR3 is 14 residues long. The CDR3: CASSIRQGGKTQYF.

The J gene is TRBJ1-6, the V gene TRBV7-9; TCRdb's D call, TRBD1, is unchecked because there is no DNA. The CDR3 consists of 16 residues. From germline, CDR1 is SEHNR and CDR2 FQNEAQ (reference sequence). The CDR3 spells CASSPEDRGFYSPLHF.

The chain uses TRBV28 and TRBJ1-4. CDR3 length: 14 amino acids. The germline V gene encodes CDR1 MDHEN and CDR2 SYDVKM. The CDR3 reads CASSRRLTNEKLFF.

The chain couples TRBV7-2 to TRBJ2-6; the D call from TCRdb, TRBD1, cannot be confirmed without DNA. This CDR3 contains 15 residues. Looked up from germline, CDR1 is SGHTA and CDR2 is FQGNSA. The CDR3 here is CASSDRVLGANVLTF.

This sequence joins TRBV9 and TRBJ1-1. The germline CDR1 and CDR2 sequences are SGDLS and YYNGEE. The CDR3 spans 15 residues. This CDR3 reads CASSVANGAGTEAFF. The complete variable domain, with remaining parts taken from reference TRBV9 and TRBJ1-1, reads DSGVTQTPKHLITATGQRVTLRCSPRSGDLSVYWYQQSLDQGLQFLIQYYNGEERAKGNILERFSAQQFPDLHSELNLSSLELGDSALYFCASSVANGAGTEAFFGQGTRLTVV.

The chain carries TRBV5-1 and TRBJ1-2; TCRdb proposes TRBD1, but this gene call is untestable without DNA. CDR3 length: 15 residues. Germline CDR1 SGHRS, CDR2 YFSETQ. CDR3 protein: CASSLVTTGGSGYTF.

J is TRBJ2-2 and V is TRBV27; there is no DNA to check the TCRdb D call of TRBD1. Germline V gene lookup returns CDR1 MNHEY and CDR2 SMNVEV (reference sequence). The length of the CDR3 is 16 residues. The CDR3 loop reads CASRPTGGVNTGELFF.

This sequence joins TRBV7-9 and TRBJ2-1. From germline, CDR1 is SEHNR and CDR2 FQNEAQ (reference sequence). This CDR3 spans 13 amino acids. The CDR3 is CASSLFSYNEQFF.

The chain employs TRBV12-3 or TRBV12-4 and TRBJ2-4; TCRdb's assignment of TRBD1 cannot be checked, as there is no DNA. The CDR3 loop spans 14 amino acids. CDR3: CASTVGTPKNIQYF.

The rearrangement uses TRBV25-1 and TRBJ2-3; TCRdb indicates TRBD2, and absent DNA this call remains unverified. This CDR3 has 16 amino acids. CDR1 MGHDK and CDR2 SYGVNS come from the germline V gene. CDR3 loop: CASSEFGGGATDTQYF. The variable domain in full, completed from reference TRBV25-1 and TRBJ2-3, reads EADIYQTPRYLVIGTGKKITLECSQTMGHDKMYWYQQDPGMELHLIHYSYGVNSTEKGDLSSESTVSRIRTEHFPLTLESARPSHTSQYLCASSEFGGGATDTQYFGPGTRLTVL.

The gene calls are TRBV6-1 and TRBJ1-5. Germline-derived CDR1 and CDR2 are MNHNS and SASEGT. CDR3 length equals 14 residues. The CDR3 is CASRVNSANQPQHF.

This chain joins TRBV6-5 and TRBJ2-5; with no DNA, the TCRdb D assignment of TRBD1 cannot be verified. This CDR3 has 13 amino acids. CDR1 and CDR2 from the germline V gene are MNHEY and SVGAGI. The CDR3 sequence is CASRLTGSETQYF.

The chain carries TRBV7-3 and TRBJ2-2. In germline, CDR1 is SGHTA, CDR2 FQGTGA. The CDR3 loop spans 16 amino acids. CDR3 amino acids: CASSYTERTNTGELFF.

The J gene is TRBJ2-1, the V gene TRBV11-3; TCRdb lists TRBD2, though no DNA is available to test this call. The CDR3 length is 12 residues. Germline-derived CDR1 and CDR2 are SGHNT and YENEEA. CDR3 loop: CASSSREGGQFF.

This sequence joins TRBV6-5 and TRBJ2-7; TCRdb names TRBD1, which stays unverified in the absence of DNA. The CDR3 sequence is 17 residues long. Germline V gene lookup returns CDR1 MNHEY and CDR2 SVGAGI. The CDR3 reads CASSLGGVRTDGYEQYF.

This CDR3 reads CASSKAMADTQYF. The rearrangement links TRBV12-3 or TRBV12-4 to TRBJ2-3. This CDR3 region has 13 residues.

This sequence joins TRBV5-1 and TRBJ1-1; without DNA, the TCRdb call of TRBD1 cannot be checked. Germline values: CDR1 SGHRS, CDR2 YFSETQ. There are 14 residues in the CDR3. CDR3 residues: CASGGGQPNTEAFF.

The V and J genes are TRBV7-8 and TRBJ2-1; lacking DNA, the TRBD1 call made by TCRdb goes unchecked. The length of the CDR3 is 16 residues. Germline V lookup: CDR1 SGHVS, CDR2 FQNEAQ. This CDR3 reads CASSLQGQSSYNEQFF.

The chain has TRBV19 and TRBJ1-1. The germline CDR1 and CDR2 sequences are LNHDA and SQIVND (reference sequence). The CDR3 sequence is 16 residues long. This CDR3 reads CASSISGLGMNTEAFF. Drawing the rest from reference TRBV19 and TRBJ1-1, the complete variable domain is DGGITQSPKYLFRKEGQNVTLSCEQNLNHDAMYWYRQDPGQGLRLIYYSQIVNDFQKGDIAEGYSVSREKKESFPLTVTSAQKNPTAFYLCASSISGLGMNTEAFFGQGTRLTVV.

The chain uses TRBV5-1 and TRBJ2-7; TCRdb returns TRBD1, unconfirmable since there is no DNA. This CDR3 contains 16 residues. Per the germline V gene, CDR1 is SGHRS and CDR2 is YFSETQ. The CDR3 is CASSLAVGTGFDEQYF.

The chain combines TRBV6-5 with TRBJ2-7; TCRdb returns TRBD1, unconfirmable since there is no DNA. From germline, CDR1 is MNHEY and CDR2 SVGAGI. The CDR3 runs to 15 residues. The CDR3 is CASNPMGQGTYEQYF.

The gene calls are TRBV4-1 and TRBJ2-7; no DNA is available, so the TRBD1 call from TCRdb remains unchecked. The CDR3 runs to 16 residues. Germline CDR1 is MGHRA and CDR2 is YSYEKL. The CDR3 protein is CASSQWAGARRYEQYF.

V is TRBV29-1 and J is TRBJ2-3. Germline assignment: CDR1 SQVTM and CDR2 ANQGSEA. This CDR3 has 11 amino acids. CDR3 loop: CSTRQAHTQYF.

This chain joins TRBV5-1 and TRBJ2-2; TCRdb's D call of TRBD1 is untestable without DNA. Germline V gene sequence: CDR1 SGHRS, CDR2 YFSETQ. This CDR3 is built from 15 residues. The CDR3 is CASSRGLVSTGELFF.

The V call is TRBV20-1, the J call TRBJ1-5. The CDR3 is 15 amino acids. The germline V gene has CDR1 DFQATT and CDR2 SNEGSKA (reference sequence). The chain's CDR3 is CSAQTVSYSNQPQHF.

The chain uses TRBV6-5 and TRBJ2-2; TCRdb's D gene call, TRBD1, goes unchecked for lack of DNA. Germline V gives CDR1 MNHEY, CDR2 SVGAGI. The CDR3 is made up of 17 amino acids. The chain's CDR3 is CASSYAPFGGLGGELFF.